This T cell receptor (beta chain) was profiled in a study of T cell clonality in common variable immunodeficiency. This clone was counted ten times or more. Read coverage stops 3 residues before the CDR3 terminus; the germline J gene supplies the remainder. The method was immunoSEQ multiplex PCR; TCRdb's version includes in-frame clones alone and lacks a portion of them. The sample has tens of thousands of clones, none seen only once. Deletions cut 5 bases from V and 0 bases from J, with 3 bases between. Germline V gives CDR1 ENHRY, CDR2 SYGVKD. The CDR3 has 12 residues. The rearrangement uses TRBV10-3 and TRBJ2-3; D gene unclear. The sequence came from a person aged 18 to 75 in good health. The sample taken for sequencing was peripheral blood mononuclear cells. The CDR3 region is CAISTSTDTQYF. The covered CDR3 bases are TGTGCCATCAGTACTAGCACAGATACG.